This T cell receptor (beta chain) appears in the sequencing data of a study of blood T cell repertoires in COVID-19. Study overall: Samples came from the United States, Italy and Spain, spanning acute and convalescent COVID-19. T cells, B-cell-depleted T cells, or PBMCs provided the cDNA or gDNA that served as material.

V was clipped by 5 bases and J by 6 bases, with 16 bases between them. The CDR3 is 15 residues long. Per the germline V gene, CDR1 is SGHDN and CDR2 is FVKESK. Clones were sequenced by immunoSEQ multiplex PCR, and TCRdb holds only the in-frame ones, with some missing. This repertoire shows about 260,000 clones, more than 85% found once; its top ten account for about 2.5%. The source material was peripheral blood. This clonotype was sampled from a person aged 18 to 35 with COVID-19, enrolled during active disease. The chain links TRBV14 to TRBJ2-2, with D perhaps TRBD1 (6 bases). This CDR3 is CASSVRGGPPGELFF. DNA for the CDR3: TGTGCCAGCAGCGTCAGGGGCGGACCCCCCGGGGAGCTGTTTTTT.